The 15 T cell receptor beta chains in this list originate from one sample, sequenced in a study of blood T cell repertoires in COVID-19. Sequencing used immunoSEQ multiplex PCR; TCRdb keeps in-frame clones, though not all of them. The sample has a few hundred thousand clones, about 83% seen once; the top ten hold approximately 6.2%. Sequencing input: peripheral blood. These receptors were collected from a man in his sixties who had recovered from COVID-19.

CDR3 in amino acids: CASRTASDSYGYGYTF. The CDR3 DNA follows: TGTGCCAGCAGAACCGCGTCGGACAGCTACGGCTATGGCTACACCTTC. This sequence joins TRBV5-4 and TRBJ1-2; D possibly corresponds to TRBD1 (6 bases). Germline CDR1 SGHNT, CDR2 YYREEE (reference sequence). There are 16 residues in the CDR3. V was trimmed by 5 bases and J by 4 bases, leaving 21 bases between them.

Written as DNA, the CDR3 is TGTGCCAGCAGGCCAGGGGGGTTTAACAATGAGCAGTTCTTC. The encoded protein is CASRPGGFNNEQFF. The chain employs TRBV28 and TRBJ2-1, with D maybe TRBD1 (7 bases). CDR1 and CDR2 from the germline V gene are MDHEN and SYDVKM. V lost 6 bases and J 5 bases, leaving 14 bases between the germline ends. The CDR3 consists of 14 residues.

Here the CDR3 reads CASSQDNPRGPGYTF. CDR3 nucleotide sequence: TGTGCCAGCAGCCAAGATAACCCCAGGGGGCCAGGCTACACCTTC. V and J are TRBV3-1 (or the pseudogene TRBV3-2) and TRBJ1-2; 8 positions agree with TRBD1. CDR1 is LGHDT and CDR2 is YNNKEL in the germline V gene (reference sequence). V gave up 0 bases and J gave up 8 bases; unmatched junction bases: 8. The CDR3 totals 15 residues.

The rearrangement uses TRBV6-6 and TRBJ2-7; D possibly corresponds to TRBD1 (5 bases). The CDR3 spans 15 residues. V was trimmed by 4 bases and J by 3 bases, leaving 16 bases between them. Germline CDR1 and CDR2: MNHNY and SVGAGI (reference sequence). The CDR3 DNA follows: TGTGCCAGCAGTTCGGGTTCGACAGTATTCTACGAGCAGTACTTC. It codes for CASSSGSTVFYEQYF.

The chain couples TRBV28 to TRBJ2-7; TRBD2 aligns across 13 bases. J gave up 1 base and V 6 bases, and 3 bases lay outside the gene matches. This CDR3 has 15 residues. Looked up from germline, CDR1 is MDHEN and CDR2 is SYDVKM. The CDR3 sequence: CASSSGLAGSYEQYF. CDR3 nucleotides: TGTGCCAGCAGCTCGGGACTAGCGGGATCCTACGAGCAGTACTTC.

The V and J genes are TRBV11-2 and TRBJ2-2; tentative D call: TRBD1 (5 bases). The ends were cut back, 5 bases at V and 3 bases at J, with 7 bases in the middle. Germline loops: CDR1 SGHAT, CDR2 FQNNGV. The CDR3 has 13 residues. For the CDR3, the DNA is TGTGCCAGCAGCCGACAGCACACCGGGGAGCTGTTTTTT. Translated, it gives CASSRQHTGELFF.

The sample holds one count of this clone. The J gene is TRBJ1-2, the V gene TRBV30; D is ambiguous. The germline CDR1 and CDR2 sequences are GTSNPN and SVGIG (reference sequence). CDR3 length equals 13 residues. Deletions cut 5 bases from V and 4 bases from J, with 14 bases between. The DNA of the CDR3 is TGTGCCTGGTCTCCAGGCAGTTCCTATGGCTACACCTTC. This gives the protein CAWSPGSSYGYTF.

The chain has TRBV6-5 and TRBJ2-3; TRBD2 aligns across 9 bases. CDR3 length: 15 residues. Trimming cost V 0 bases and J 6 bases; bases outside gene matches: 4. The germline V gene has CDR1 MNHEY and CDR2 SVGAGI. Here the CDR3 DNA reads TGTGCCAGCAGTTACTCGGGACTAGCCGACGATACGCAGTATTTT. It translates to CASSYSGLADDTQYF.

To note about this clone: Within the sample, other DNA sequences also encode this same CDR3. The chain joins TRBV6-2 or TRBV6-3 to TRBJ1-6, with 10 bases matching TRBD1. Trimming at V came to 4 bases and at J to 1 base, leaving 4 bases not matched to a gene. CDR1 is MNHEY, CDR2 SVGEGT, per germline. The CDR3 runs to 17 residues. The CDR3 sequence: CASSSRGQGSYNSPLHF. The DNA for the CDR3 is TGTGCCAGCAGTTCCCGGGGACAGGGGTCCTATAATTCACCCCTCCACTTT.

The V call is TRBV12-3 or TRBV12-4, the J call TRBJ1-1; 7 nucleotides agree with TRBD1. This CDR3 is built from 13 residues. V trimming: 5 bases; J trimming: 5 bases; junction bases outside the gene matches: 5. CDR3 nucleotide sequence: TGTGCCAGCAGTCTGACAGGGCGAACTGAAGCTTTCTTT. As protein: CASSLTGRTEAFF.

The CDR3 reads CASRPSGGNTGELFF. CDR3 nucleotides: TGTGCCAGCAGACCTAGCGGGGGGAACACCGGGGAGCTGTTTTTT. This chain links TRBV9 with TRBJ2-2; TRBD2 aligns across 10 bases. Per the germline V gene, CDR1 is SGDLS and CDR2 is YYNGEE. The CDR3 loop spans 15 amino acids. J lost 1 base, V lost 5 bases, and 2 bases had no gene match. Combining the CDR3 with reference TRBV9 and TRBJ2-2 gives the whole variable domain DSGVTQTPKHLITATGQRVTLRCSPRSGDLSVYWYQQSLDQGLQFLIQYYNGEERAKGNILERFSAQQFPDLHSELNLSSLELGDSALYFCASRPSGGNTGELFFGEGSRLTVL.

The genes are TRBV6-5 and TRBJ2-3, with 8 positions matching TRBD2. Germline V gene lookup returns CDR1 MNHEY and CDR2 SVGAGI. The V segment lost 5 bases and the J segment 4 bases; nucleotides outside the gene matches: 8. The CDR3 sequence is 15 residues long. The CDR3 bases are TGTGCCAGCAGTCCCGGGGGGGCCATTGCAGATACGCAGTATTTT. The encoded protein is CASSPGGAIADTQYF.

CDR3 nucleotide sequence: TGTGCCAGTAGTCCCCCCGGACTAGCGTTCAATGAGCAGTTCTTC. It is translated as CASSPPGLAFNEQFF. The V and J genes are TRBV19 and TRBJ2-1, with 9 bases fitting TRBD2. This CDR3 is built from 15 residues. V shed 5 bases and J 6 bases; nucleotides not matched to a gene: 8. The V gene's germline CDR1 is LNHDA and CDR2 SQIVND (reference sequence).

The chain couples TRBV19 to TRBJ2-7, with D possibly matching TRBD1 (6 bases). The CDR3 consists of 14 residues. The V end was cut by 7 bases, the J end by 1 base, with 14 bases between. Germline V gene sequence: CDR1 LNHDA, CDR2 SQIVND (reference sequence). The chain's CDR3 is CASKRDTFSYEQYF. For the CDR3, the DNA is TGTGCCAGTAAAAGGGACACCTTTTCCTACGAGCAGTACTTC.

V and J are TRBV3-1 (or the pseudogene TRBV3-2) and TRBJ2-3; the D gene is possibly TRBD1 (6 bases). Looked up from germline, CDR1 is LGHDT and CDR2 is YNNKEL (reference sequence). Between the trimmed V and J ends, which lost 0 bases and 7 bases, there was a span of 8 bases. The length of the CDR3 is 13 residues. DNA of the CDR3: TGTGCCAGCAGCCAAGACAGGGGTTATACGCAGTATTTT. Its protein is CASSQDRGYTQYF.